The 8 T cell receptor beta chains in this list originate from one sample, sequenced in a study of blood T cells in healthy people across ages. With a J-beta primer mix and a sample-barcoded 5' primer, a second PCR ran about 6 to 11 cycles. TCRdb processed the 5' RACE reads anew with MiXCR; each CDR3 protein has one entry. The sample lists fewer than 2 million distinct CDR3 sequences, approximately 39% seen once, with more than 20% in the top ten. The sequencing sample was made of blood. These TCRs come from a human donor in good health.

The chain is built from TRBV6-5 and TRBJ1-1; maybe TRBD1 (6 bases). The CDR3 has 16 residues. Germline V gives CDR1 MNHEY, CDR2 SVGAGI. V was clipped by 7 bases and J by 4 bases, with 22 bases between them. DNA for the CDR3: TGTGCCAGCACCCACGCCCAGGGGCCCCAGTTCACTGAAGCTTTCTTT. It codes for CASTHAQGPQFTEAFF.

This chain connects TRBV12-3 or TRBV12-4 to TRBJ2-1, with a possible D match to TRBD1 (5 bases). This CDR3 is built from 16 residues. The V gene lost 7 bases and the J gene lost 2 bases, with 18 bases spanning the gap. This CDR3 is CASTFSLDNPYNEQFF. CDR3 in DNA: TGTGCCAGCACCTTTTCCCTGGACAACCCCTACAATGAGCAGTTCTTC.

The J gene is TRBJ2-7, the V gene TRBV5-1; 9 bases fit TRBD2. The CDR3 has 14 amino acids. Per the germline V gene, CDR1 is SGHRS and CDR2 is YFSETQ. V lost 6 bases, J lost 1 base, and 5 bases stayed unmatched. Here the CDR3 reads CASTRLAGSYEQYF. The CDR3 DNA is TGCGCCAGCACCCGCCTAGCGGGGTCCTACGAGCAGTACTTC. Full variable domain (outside the CDR3, taken from reference TRBV5-1 and TRBJ2-7): KAGVTQTPRYLIKTRGQQVTLSCSPISGHRSVSWYQQTPGQGLQFLFEYFSETQRNKGNFPGRFSGRQFSNSRSEMNVSTLELGDSALYLCASTRLAGSYEQYFGPGTRLTVT.

This clonotype appeared a few times. The gene calls are TRBV20-1 and TRBJ2-5, with 13 bases matching TRBD2. The CDR3 length is 17 residues. V lost 3 bases to trimming and J lost 5 bases; unmatched junction nucleotides: 12. CDR1 and CDR2 (germline): DFQATT, SNEGSKA (reference sequence). CDR3 bases: TGCAGTGCTAGTGGGACTAGCGGGGTTCTATCGGGGGAGACCCAGTACTTC. This gives the protein CSASGTSGVLSGETQYF.

This rearrangement joins TRBV18 to TRBJ2-7; no firm D call. V dropped 2 bases and J dropped 0 bases, with 8 bases sitting between them. CDR3 size: 14 residues. CDR1 is KGHSH and CDR2 is LQKENI in the germline V gene. CDR3 loop: CASSPVQVSYEQYF. In nucleotides, the CDR3 is TGTGCCAGCTCACCAGTGCAGGTCTCCTACGAGCAGTACTTC.

This chain links TRBV6-6 with TRBJ1-5; unclear D gene. V lost 0 bases, J lost 5 bases, and 2 bases lay in between. The CDR3 loop spans 12 amino acids. Germline V gene sequence: CDR1 MNHNY, CDR2 SVGAGI (reference sequence). The CDR3 sequence: CASSYSDQPQHF. CDR3 bases: TGTGCCAGCAGTTACTCTGATCAGCCCCAGCATTTT.

The chain joins TRBV29-1 to TRBJ1-1; maybe TRBD1 (6 bases). Germline V gene lookup returns CDR1 SQVTM and CDR2 ANQGSEA. This CDR3 has 12 residues. The V gene lost 7 bases and the J gene lost 6 bases, with 15 bases spanning the gap. The chain's CDR3 is CSGSGEGSEAFF. The CDR3 DNA follows: TGCAGCGGATCAGGGGAGGGATCTGAAGCTTTCTTT. Full variable domain (remainder filled in from reference TRBV29-1 and TRBJ1-1): SAVISQKPSRDICQRGTSLTIQCQVDSQVTMMFWYRQQPGQSLTLIATANQGSEATYESGFVIDKFPISRPNLTFSTLTVSNMSPEDSSIYLCSGSGEGSEAFFGQGTRLTVV.

The chain joins TRBV11-2 to TRBJ2-1; a weak D match, TRBD2 (5 bases). The CDR3 consists of 14 residues. Germline loops: CDR1 SGHAT, CDR2 FQNNGV. Trimming left V 0 bases short and J 10 bases short, with 13 bases between. The CDR3 DNA reads TGTGCCAGCAGCTTAGAGATTGCGGGTAGGGAGCAGTTCTTC. Protein sequence: CASSLEIAGREQFF.